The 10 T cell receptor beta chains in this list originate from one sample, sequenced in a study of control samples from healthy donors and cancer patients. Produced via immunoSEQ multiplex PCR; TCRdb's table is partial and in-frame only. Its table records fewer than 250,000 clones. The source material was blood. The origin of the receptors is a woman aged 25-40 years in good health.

CDR3 amino acids: CASRSGASNTIYF. CDR3 bases: TGTGCCTCCCGATCCGGGGCCTCAAACACCATATATTTT. The rearrangement uses TRBV15 and TRBJ1-3; D possibly corresponds to TRBD1 (5 bases). Germline lookup yields CDR1 LNHNV and CDR2 YYDKDF (reference sequence). V was clipped by 11 bases and J by 6 bases, with 17 bases between them. This CDR3 region has 13 residues.

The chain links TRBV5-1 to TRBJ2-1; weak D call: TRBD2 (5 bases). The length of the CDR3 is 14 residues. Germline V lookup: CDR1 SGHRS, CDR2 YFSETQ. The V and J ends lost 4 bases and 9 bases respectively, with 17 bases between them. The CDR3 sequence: CASSAKGQDSEQFF. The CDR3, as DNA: TGCGCCAGCAGCGCAAAAGGGCAGGACTCTGAGCAGTTCTTC.

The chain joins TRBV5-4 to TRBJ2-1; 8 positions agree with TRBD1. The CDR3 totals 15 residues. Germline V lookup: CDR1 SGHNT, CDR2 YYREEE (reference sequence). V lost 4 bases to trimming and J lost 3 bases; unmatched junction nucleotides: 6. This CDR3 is CASSQGQANYNEQFF. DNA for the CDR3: TGTGCCAGCAGCCAGGGACAGGCGAACTACAATGAGCAGTTCTTC. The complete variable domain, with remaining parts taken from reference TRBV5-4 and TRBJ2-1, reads ETGVTQSPTHLIKTRGQQVTLRCSSQSGHNTVSWYQQALGQGPQFIFQYYREEENGRGNFPPRFSGLQFPNYSSELNVNALELDDSALYLCASSQGQANYNEQFFGPGTRLTVL.

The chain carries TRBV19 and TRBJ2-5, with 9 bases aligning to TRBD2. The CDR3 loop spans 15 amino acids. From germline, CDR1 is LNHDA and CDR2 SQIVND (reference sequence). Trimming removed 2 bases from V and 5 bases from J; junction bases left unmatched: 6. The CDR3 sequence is CASSITSGGSETQYF. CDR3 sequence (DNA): TGTGCCAGTAGTATAACCAGCGGGGGGTCGGAGACCCAGTACTTC.

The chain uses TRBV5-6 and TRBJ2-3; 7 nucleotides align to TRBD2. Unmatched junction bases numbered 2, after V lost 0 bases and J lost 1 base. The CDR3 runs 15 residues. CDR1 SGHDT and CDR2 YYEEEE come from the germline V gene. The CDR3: CASSLDAGGTDTQYF. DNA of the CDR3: TGTGCCAGCAGCTTGGATGCGGGGGGCACAGATACGCAGTATTTT.

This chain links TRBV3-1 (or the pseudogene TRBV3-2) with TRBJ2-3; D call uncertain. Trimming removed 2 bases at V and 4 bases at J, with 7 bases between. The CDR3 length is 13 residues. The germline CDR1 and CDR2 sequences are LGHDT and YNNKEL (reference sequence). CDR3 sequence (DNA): TGTGCCAGCAGCCAAATCAGGTCAGATACGCAGTATTTT. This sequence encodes CASSQIRSDTQYF.

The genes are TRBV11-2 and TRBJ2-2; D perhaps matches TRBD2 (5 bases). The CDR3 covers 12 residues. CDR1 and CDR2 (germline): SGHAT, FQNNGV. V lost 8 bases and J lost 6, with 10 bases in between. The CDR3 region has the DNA TGTGCCAGCGGTACGGGGTCCGGGGAGCTGTTTTTT. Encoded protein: CASGTGSGELFF. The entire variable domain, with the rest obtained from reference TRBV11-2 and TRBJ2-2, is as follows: EAGVAQSPRYKIIEKRQSVAFWCNPISGHATLYWYQQILGQGPKLLIQFQNNGVVDDSQLPKDRFSAERLKGVDSTLKIQPAKLEDSAVYLCASGTGSGELFFGEGSRLTVL.

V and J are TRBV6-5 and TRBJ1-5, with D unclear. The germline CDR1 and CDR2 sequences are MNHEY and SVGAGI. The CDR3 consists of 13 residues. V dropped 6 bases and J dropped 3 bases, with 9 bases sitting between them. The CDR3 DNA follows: TGTGCCAGCAGCGGACGGTTCAATCAGCCCCAGCATTTT. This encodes CASSGRFNQPQHF.

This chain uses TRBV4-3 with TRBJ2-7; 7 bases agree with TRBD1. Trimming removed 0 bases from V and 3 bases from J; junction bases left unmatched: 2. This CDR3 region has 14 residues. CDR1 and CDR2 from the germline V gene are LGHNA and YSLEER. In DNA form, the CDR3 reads TGCGCCAGCAGCCAAGACTGGACAGGCTACGAGCAGTACTTC. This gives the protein CASSQDWTGYEQYF.

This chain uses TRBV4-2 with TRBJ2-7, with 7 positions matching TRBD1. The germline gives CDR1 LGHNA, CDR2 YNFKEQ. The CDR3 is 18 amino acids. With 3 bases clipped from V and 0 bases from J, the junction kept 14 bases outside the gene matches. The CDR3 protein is CASSQIATGTASSYEQYF. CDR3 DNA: TGTGCCAGCAGCCAGATTGCGACCGGGACAGCATCCTCCTACGAGCAGTACTTC.